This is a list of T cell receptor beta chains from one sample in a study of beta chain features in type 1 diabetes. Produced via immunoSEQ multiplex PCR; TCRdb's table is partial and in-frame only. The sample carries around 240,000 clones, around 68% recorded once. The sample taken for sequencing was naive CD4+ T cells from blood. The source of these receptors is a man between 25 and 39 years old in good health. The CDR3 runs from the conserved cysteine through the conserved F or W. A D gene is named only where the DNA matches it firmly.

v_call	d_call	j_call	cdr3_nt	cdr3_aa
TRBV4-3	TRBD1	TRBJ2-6	TGCGCCAGCAGCCGGGACAGGGGGTGGCTTTCTGGGGCCAACGTCCTGACTTTC	CASSRDRGWLSGANVLTF
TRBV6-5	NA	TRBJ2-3	TGTGCCAGCAGTCCTGGGACCGGTATTATGGATACGCAGTATTTT	CASSPGTGIMDTQYF
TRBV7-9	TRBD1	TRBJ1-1	TGTGCCAGCAGCCCGACAGGGTCCGGAGCTTTCTTT	CASSPTGSGAFF
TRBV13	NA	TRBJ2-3	TGTGCCAGCAGCCAGGGTTCTCACACAGATACGCAGTATTTT	CASSQGSHTDTQYF
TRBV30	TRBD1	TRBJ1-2	TGTGCCTGGAGTGAGACAGGGAACTATGGCTACACCTTC	CAWSETGNYGYTF
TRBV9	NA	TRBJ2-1	TGTGCCAGCAGAGAATACTCGGCCTACAATGAGCAGTTCTTC	CASREYSAYNEQFF
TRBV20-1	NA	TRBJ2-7	TGCAGTGTTTGGACCTCAGGGGAGCAGTACTTC	CSVWTSGEQYF
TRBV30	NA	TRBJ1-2	TGTGCCTGGAGCAAGGGGGTCCATGGCTACACCTTC	CAWSKGVHGYTF
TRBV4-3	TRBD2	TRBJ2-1	TGCGCCAGCAGCCAAGAAGGTGGGCTAGCGGGTTCCTTCACCGATGAGCAGTTCTTC	CASSQEGGLAGSFTDEQFF
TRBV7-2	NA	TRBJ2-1	TGTGCCAGCAGCTTACCCGTCTCCAATGAGCAGTTCTTC	CASSLPVSNEQFF
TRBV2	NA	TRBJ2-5	TGTGCCAGCAGTGTCGTGGGAGAGACCCAGTACTTC	CASSVVGETQYF
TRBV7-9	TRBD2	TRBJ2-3	TGTGCCAGCCGGCGGGAGCTAGCGGGGGGCACAGATACGCAGTATTTT	CASRRELAGGTDTQYF